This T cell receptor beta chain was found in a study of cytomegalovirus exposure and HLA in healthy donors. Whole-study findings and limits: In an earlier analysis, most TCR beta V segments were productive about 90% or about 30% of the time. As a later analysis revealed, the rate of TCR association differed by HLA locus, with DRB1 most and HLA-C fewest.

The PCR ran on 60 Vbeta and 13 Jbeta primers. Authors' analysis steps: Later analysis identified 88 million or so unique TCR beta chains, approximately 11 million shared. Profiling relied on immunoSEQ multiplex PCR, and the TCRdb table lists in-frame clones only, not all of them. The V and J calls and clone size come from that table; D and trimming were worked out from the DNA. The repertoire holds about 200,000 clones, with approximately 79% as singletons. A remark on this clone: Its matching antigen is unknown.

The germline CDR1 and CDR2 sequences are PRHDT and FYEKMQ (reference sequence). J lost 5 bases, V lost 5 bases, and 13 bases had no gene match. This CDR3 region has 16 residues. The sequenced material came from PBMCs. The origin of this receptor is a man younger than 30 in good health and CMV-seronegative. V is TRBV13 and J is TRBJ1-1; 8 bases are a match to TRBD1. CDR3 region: CASSPLRKDRVTEAFF. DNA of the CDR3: TGTGCCAGCAGCCCCCTTCGAAAGGACAGGGTAACTGAAGCTTTCTTT. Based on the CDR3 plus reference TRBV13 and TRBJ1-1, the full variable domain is AAGVIQSPRHLIKEKRETATLKCYPIPRHDTVYWYQQGPGQDPQFLISFYEKMQSDKGSIPDRFSAQQFSDYHSELNMSSLELGDSALYFCASSPLRKDRVTEAFFGQGTRLTVV.